This passage covers 32 T cell receptor beta chains from one sample sequenced in a study of T-cell memory formation after mild COVID-19. A single record per CDR3 protein comes from TCRdb applying MiXCR to the 5' RACE reads. The sample lists 300,000 or so distinct CDR3 sequences, about 16% occurring once. The source material was PBMCs or a T cell subset sorted from them (not recorded which). These receptors all stem from a man between 18 and 29 years old who had mild COVID-19 (a few samples of this study predate the infection). Cell type and time point are not known.

The rearrangement uses TRBV5-1 and TRBJ2-5, with D perhaps TRBD1 or TRBD2 (6 bases each). The CDR3 covers 15 residues. With 4 bases removed from V and 2 bases from J, the gap between germline ends came to 15 bases. Germline CDR1 is SGHRS and CDR2 is YFSETQ. CDR3 nucleotide sequence: TGCGCCAGCAGCCGGACGGGGGCTTCTCAAGAGACCCAGTACTTC. Its protein product is CASSRTGASQETQYF.

This clonotype occurred a few times. The rearrangement joins TRBV2 to TRBJ2-7; a weak D match, TRBD2 (6 bases). There are 13 residues in the CDR3. Trimming removed 5 bases at V and 7 bases at J, with 15 bases between. Germline V gene sequence: CDR1 SNHLY, CDR2 FYNNEI. This CDR3 is CASSPLPGDEQYF. The CDR3 DNA is TGTGCCAGCAGTCCACTGCCGGGGGATGAGCAGTACTTC.

This clonotype was observed a handful of times. V is TRBV11-2 and J is TRBJ2-2, with TRBD1 as a possible D gene (5 bases). Germline assignment: CDR1 SGHAT and CDR2 FQNNGV. The CDR3 consists of 16 residues. The V and J ends lost 1 base and 5 bases respectively, with 14 bases between them. CDR3 sequence (DNA): TGTGCCAGCAGCTTAGCGTTCGGTCAGGGTACCGGGGAGCTGTTTTTT. Protein sequence: CASSLAFGQGTGELFF.

V and J are TRBV7-2 and TRBJ1-1, with 7 bases identical to TRBD1. Trimming cost V 4 bases and J 3 bases; bases outside gene matches: 5. Germline-derived CDR1 and CDR2 are SGHTA and FQGNSA. This CDR3 has 14 amino acids. The CDR3 reads CASSSQGRDTEAFF. The CDR3 DNA reads TGTGCCAGCAGCTCACAGGGGCGGGACACTGAAGCTTTCTTT.

This clonotype appeared a few times. The chain recombines TRBV7-2 with TRBJ2-4; D uncertain. CDR3 length equals 16 residues. Trimming shortened V by 5 bases and J by 0 bases, and 14 bases separated the two germline ends. Germline assignment: CDR1 SGHTA and CDR2 FQGNSA. This chain's CDR3 is CASSGQLRGAKNIQYF. Here the CDR3 DNA reads TGTGCCAGCAGCGGCCAGTTGCGAGGAGCCAAAAACATTCAGTACTTC.

V gene TRBV4-3 combines with J gene TRBJ2-4; 8 nucleotides line up with TRBD2. Germline assignment: CDR1 LGHNA and CDR2 YSLEER. Losses at the gene ends were 1 base for V and 3 bases for J; bases not matched to a gene: 11. The CDR3 consists of 18 residues. CDR3 coding DNA: TGCGCCAGCAGCCAAGCATCCGCAGGCGGGGGGTTCAAAAACATTCAGTACTTC. This gives the protein CASSQASAGGGFKNIQYF.

The rearrangement uses TRBV10-3 and TRBJ2-5; D is possibly TRBD2 (6 bases). The CDR3 is 17 amino acids. Between the trimmed V and J ends, which lost 4 bases and 4 bases, there was a span of 22 bases. Germline V gene sequence: CDR1 ENHRY, CDR2 SYGVKD. CDR3: CAISGGELAPVVETQYF. DNA for the CDR3: TGTGCCATCAGTGGGGGTGAGCTAGCGCCAGTGGTAGAGACCCAGTACTTC.

This clonotype was detected ten times or more. This chain uses TRBV10-2 with TRBJ1-1; D remains ambiguous. The germline CDR1 and CDR2 sequences are WSHSY and SAAADI. This CDR3 comprises 11 residues. V lost 4 bases and J lost 3, with 3 bases in between. The CDR3 protein is CASSGYTEAFF. In DNA, the CDR3 is TGCGCCAGCAGTGGATACACTGAAGCTTTCTTT.

The V and J genes are TRBV18 and TRBJ1-3; D is ambiguous. V was shortened by 3 bases and J by 0 bases, with 6 bases between the two germline ends. CDR1 is KGHSH and CDR2 is LQKENI in the germline V gene. The length of the CDR3 is 14 residues. CDR3 in DNA: TGTGCCAGCTCACCTTCAGCCTCTGGAAACACCATATATTTT. Its translation: CASSPSASGNTIYF. Together with reference TRBV18 and TRBJ1-3, the CDR3 gives the full variable domain: NAGVMQNPRHLVRRRGQEARLRCSPMKGHSHVYWYRQLPEEGLKFMVYLQKENIIDESGMPKERFSAEFPKEGPSILRIQQVVRGDSAAYFCASSPSASGNTIYFGEGSWLTVV.

This clonotype came up a few times. This chain connects TRBV2 to TRBJ2-6, with D perhaps matching TRBD1 (6 bases). The CDR3 sequence is 16 residues long. Trimming removed 6 bases at V and 2 bases at J, with 14 bases between. Germline V gives CDR1 SNHLY, CDR2 FYNNEI. The CDR3, as DNA: TGTGCCAGCAGCGACTTCAGGGGACCTGGGGCCAACGTCCTGACTTTC. As protein: CASSDFRGPGANVLTF.

This chain uses TRBV6-5 with TRBJ2-5; D possibly corresponds to TRBD2 (6 bases). Germline loops: CDR1 MNHEY, CDR2 SVGAGI. This CDR3 contains 14 residues. Deletions cut 2 bases from V and 4 bases from J, with 11 bases between. CDR3 amino acids: CASSYEGGGETQYF. The CDR3 DNA reads as TGTGCCAGCAGTTACGAGGGAGGTGGAGAGACCCAGTACTTC.

This clonotype was seen only a few times. CDR3 bases: TGTGCCAGCAGCTTAGCGGTAGCGGGGAGCTCCTACAATGAGCAGTTCTTC. It encodes CASSLAVAGSSYNEQFF. The chain couples TRBV7-8 to TRBJ2-1; 8 nucleotides match TRBD2. The CDR3 is 17 residues long. Germline CDR1 and CDR2: SGHVS and FQNEAQ. Losses at the gene ends were 0 bases for V and 0 bases for J; bases not matched to a gene: 4.

This clonotype has a handful of counts. The genes are TRBV5-1 and TRBJ2-2; no clear D gene. Between the trimmed V and J ends, which lost 4 bases and 4 bases, there was a span of 11 bases. The CDR3 has 14 residues. The V gene's germline CDR1 is SGHRS and CDR2 YFSETQ. For the CDR3, the DNA is TGCGCCAGCAGCACGGAAAGGGCCACCGGGGAGCTGTTTTTT. This translates into CASSTERATGELFF.

This clonotype was observed a handful of times. V usage is TRBV6-5 and J usage is TRBJ2-2; 8 bases are a match to TRBD2. The CDR3 has 17 amino acids. The germline V gene encodes CDR1 MNHEY and CDR2 SVGAGI. V lost 6 bases to trimming and J lost 1 base; unmatched junction nucleotides: 10. CDR3 coding DNA: TGTGCCAGCAGGCCGCACGCAGCGGGGGAGAACACCGGGGAGCTGTTTTTT. Its translation: CASRPHAAGENTGELFF.

A few counts support this clonotype. The chain has TRBV3-1 and TRBJ1-6; maybe TRBD1 (5 bases). The V end was cut by 2 bases, the J end by 8 bases, with 10 bases between. CDR3 length: 14 residues. Germline lookup yields CDR1 LGHDT and CDR2 YNNKEL (reference sequence). The CDR3: CASSQRGADSPLHF. The CDR3, as DNA: TGTGCCAGCAGCCAAAGAGGGGCGGATTCACCCCTCCACTTT.

This clonotype showed up many times. The chain uses TRBV18 and TRBJ1-6; 10 bases match TRBD1. The CDR3 loop spans 15 amino acids. Germline loops: CDR1 KGHSH, CDR2 LQKENI. V lost 6 bases, J lost 13 bases, and 12 bases stayed unmatched. CDR3: CASSRAGTGVSPLHF. The CDR3 DNA reads as TGTGCCAGCTCGAGAGCCGGGACAGGGGTTTCCCCCCTCCACTTT.

The chain couples TRBV11-2 to TRBJ1-2, with 9 bases matching TRBD1. This CDR3 is built from 19 residues. Per the germline V gene, CDR1 is SGHAT and CDR2 is FQNNGV. Losses at the gene ends were 0 bases for V and 3 bases for J; bases not matched to a gene: 14. This CDR3 reads CASSLEPPRDREVDYGYTF. DNA of the CDR3: TGTGCCAGCAGCTTAGAACCCCCCCGGGACAGGGAGGTAGACTATGGCTACACCTTC.

This clonotype has only a few counts. The chain links TRBV19 to TRBJ2-7; D is unresolved. CDR1 is LNHDA, CDR2 SQIVND, per germline (reference sequence). V was clipped by 6 bases and J by 0 bases, with 12 bases between them. The CDR3 is 14 amino acids. CDR3 sequence reads: CASRSSYSSYEQYF. DNA for the CDR3: TGTGCCAGTAGGAGCAGTTACAGCTCCTACGAGCAGTACTTC.

This clonotype has just a few counts. This chain joins TRBV29-1 and TRBJ2-2; TRBD1 aligns across 8 bases. The trim removed 6 bases at V and 3 bases at J, leaving 0 bases unmatched. Germline-derived CDR1 and CDR2 are SQVTM and ANQGSEA. This CDR3 is 12 amino acids long. CDR3 residues: CSVDRDTGELFF. The CDR3 DNA is TGCAGCGTGGACAGGGACACCGGGGAGCTGTTTTTT.

A few counts support this clonotype. The V gene is TRBV7-2, the J gene TRBJ2-5; the match to TRBD1 covers 7 bases. CDR3 length: 15 residues. J was trimmed by 3 bases and V by 2 bases; bases with no gene match: 6. Looked up from germline, CDR1 is SGHTA and CDR2 is FQGNSA. CDR3 loop: CASSLTATGKETQYF. The DNA for the CDR3 is TGTGCCAGCAGCTTAACGGCGACAGGGAAAGAGACCCAGTACTTC.

This chain uses TRBV7-2 with TRBJ2-5, with TRBD2 matching over 9 bases. CDR1 and CDR2 from the germline V gene are SGHTA and FQGNSA. This CDR3 is built from 17 residues. The ends lost 2 bases at V and 4 bases at J; junction bases unmatched: 11. The CDR3: CASSLTHLAGWGETQYF. The DNA for the CDR3 is TGTGCCAGCAGCTTAACGCATCTAGCGGGGTGGGGAGAGACCCAGTACTTC.

The chain is built from TRBV20-1 and TRBJ2-3, with 11 bases identical to TRBD2. Germline V gene sequence: CDR1 DFQATT, CDR2 SNEGSKA (reference sequence). CDR3 length: 17 residues. Losses at the gene ends were 4 bases for V and 1 base for J; bases not matched to a gene: 10. CDR3 coding DNA: TGCAGTGCTACGACCGGGACTAGCGGTTCCCGCACAGATACGCAGTATTTT. This codes for CSATTGTSGSRTDTQYF.

V gene TRBV5-1 combines with J gene TRBJ2-2, with D tentatively TRBD1 (6 bases). V dropped 2 bases and J dropped 6 bases, with 17 bases sitting between them. The CDR3 spans 16 residues. CDR1 and CDR2 (germline): SGHRS, YFSETQ. The CDR3 sequence is CASSLQGSRVAGELFF. CDR3 nucleotides: TGCGCCAGCAGCTTACAGGGCTCTAGGGTCGCCGGGGAGCTGTTTTTT.

The chain joins TRBV4-2 to TRBJ2-5; D possibly corresponds to TRBD2 (6 bases). CDR3 length: 15 amino acids. The V and J ends lost 1 base and 0 bases respectively, with 9 bases between them. Germline CDR1 is LGHNA and CDR2 is YNFKEQ. This CDR3 reads CASSQGAGHQETQYF. DNA for the CDR3: TGTGCCAGCAGCCAAGGGGCGGGACACCAAGAGACCCAGTACTTC.

This clonotype was picked up a small number of times. The CDR3 protein is CASSPILGQDNYGYTF. CDR3 in DNA: TGTGCCAGCTCACCTATTTTGGGACAGGATAACTATGGCTACACCTTC. The rearrangement joins TRBV18 to TRBJ1-2; 8 bases are shared with TRBD1. This CDR3 spans 16 amino acids. Germline V gives CDR1 KGHSH, CDR2 LQKENI. J lost 1 base, V lost 3 bases, and 7 bases had no gene match.

The chain has TRBV30 and TRBJ2-5; no reliable D call. Trimming took off 2 bases at V and 2 bases at J, with 6 bases between the two ends. CDR3 length: 12 amino acids. Germline V gene lookup returns CDR1 GTSNPN and CDR2 SVGIG (reference sequence). This CDR3 is CAWSIGQETQYF. In DNA, the CDR3 is TGTGCCTGGAGTATAGGGCAAGAGACCCAGTACTTC.

The table lists this clonotype with a few counts. The chain employs TRBV7-2 and TRBJ1-5; D is perhaps TRBD1 (6 bases). There are 14 residues in the CDR3. V shed 3 bases and J shed 6 bases, with 12 bases lying between them. CDR1 SGHTA and CDR2 FQGNSA come from the germline V gene. The CDR3 bases are TGTGCCAGCAGCTTCGACCAAGGGGGTCAGCCCCAGCATTTT. Translated: CASSFDQGGQPQHF.

The rearrangement uses TRBV15 and TRBJ2-1, with a possible D match to TRBD2 (7 bases). V lost 7 bases to trimming and J lost 8 bases, with 21 bases between them. Germline V CDR1 and CDR2: LNHNV, YYDKDF (reference sequence). The CDR3 is 15 amino acids. The CDR3 DNA follows: TGTGCCACCAACCGGGGGGCGCCCCGTCGAGATGAGCAGTTCTTC. This gives the protein CATNRGAPRRDEQFF.

Only a few counts were recorded for this clonotype. This chain links TRBV6-6 with TRBJ1-1; 9 positions match TRBD1. Trimming at V came to 1 base and at J to 4 bases, leaving 10 bases not matched to a gene. This CDR3 is 17 amino acids long. Germline V lookup: CDR1 MNHNY, CDR2 SVGAGI (reference sequence). The CDR3 loop reads CASSYYRDREGGTEAFF. The CDR3, as DNA: TGTGCCAGCAGTTACTACCGGGACAGGGAAGGGGGCACTGAAGCTTTCTTT.

The chain carries TRBV7-9 and TRBJ2-1; tentatively, D is TRBD1 (5 bases). CDR3 length equals 15 residues. The V gene lost 2 bases and the J gene lost 8 bases, with 16 bases spanning the gap. In germline, CDR1 is SEHNR, CDR2 FQNEAQ (reference sequence). In DNA form, the CDR3 reads TGTGCCAGCAGCTTATATCACGCCAGGGTGGATGAGCAGTTCTTC. Amino acid sequence: CASSLYHARVDEQFF.

This chain joins TRBV5-5 and TRBJ1-6; no firm D call. V was pared by 7 bases and J by 5 bases, with 16 bases between. The CDR3 loop spans 15 amino acids. The germline V gene has CDR1 SGHKS and CDR2 YYEKEE (reference sequence). The CDR3 here is CASWDPWPDNSPLHF. Here the CDR3 DNA reads TGTGCCAGCTGGGATCCCTGGCCAGATAATTCACCCCTCCACTTT.

This clonotype appeared a few times. The chain recombines TRBV6-2 or TRBV6-3 with TRBJ1-2; 7 positions agree with TRBD1. V was pared by 7 bases and J by 0 bases, with 11 bases of the junction left unmatched. The germline V gene has CDR1 MNHEY and CDR2 SVGEGT. The CDR3 runs 16 residues. The CDR3 here is CASNSPGQTSNYGYTF. The CDR3 nucleotides are TGTGCCAGCAACTCGCCGGGACAGACCTCTAACTATGGCTACACCTTC.